These T cell receptor beta chains were read from a single sample in a study of T cells in Graves' hyperthyroidism and ophthalmopathy. TCRdb reprocessed the multiplex PCR reads with MiXCR, giving one entry per CDR3 protein. The sample records around 450,000 distinct CDR3 sequences, approximately 15% being singletons. The sample consisted of blood. The receptors were sampled from a woman aged 18-30 years with Graves' hyperthyroidism. CDR3s include the opening cysteine and the closing phenylalanine or tryptophan. D genes are given only for firm matches. A clone size is listed for some rows: how often the clone was seen (once, few, many), or a class if it is expanded.

j_gene	d_gene	abundance	len	v_gene	CDR3nt	CDR3aa
TRBJ1-1	.	few	12	TRBV29-1	TGCAGCGTTAGCGCAGAGAACACTGAAGCTTTCTTT	CSVSAENTEAFF
TRBJ2-7	.	.	13	TRBV19	TGTGCCAGTGCGGAGGACAAAACCTACGAGCAGTACTTC	CASAEDKTYEQYF
TRBJ1-1	.	.	14	TRBV7-2	TGTGCCAGCAGCTTGGTAGGGGAGGTAGATGAAGCTTTCTTT	CASSLVGEVDEAFF
TRBJ2-1	TRBD2	many	15	TRBV7-9	TGTGCCAGCAGCCGGACTAGCGGGAGAAACAATGAGCAGTTCTTC	CASSRTSGRNNEQFF
TRBJ1-6	TRBD1	.	17	TRBV6-5	TGTGCCAGCAGTTACTTCGGACAGGGGGCGCGTAATTCACCCCTCCACTTT	CASSYFGQGARNSPLHF
TRBJ2-1	TRBD2	many	16	TRBV5-1	TGCGCCAGCAGCTTAGCGGGGGAAAGCTCCTACAATGAGCAGTTCTTC	CASSLAGESSYNEQFF
TRBJ2-1	TRBD2	few	19	TRBV6-2/TRBV6-3	TGTGCCAGCAGTTACTCGAAGCAAATTTGGGGGGGAACCTACAATGAGCAGTTCTTC	CASSYSKQIWGGTYNEQFF
TRBJ2-7	.	many	14	TRBV5-1	TGCGCCAGCAGCTTTCCCGGGACAAACTACGAGCAGTACTTC	CASSFPGTNYEQYF
TRBJ1-2	.	.	14	TRBV19	TGTGCCAGTAGTATACAGGGAGGCAACTATGGCTACACCTTC	CASSIQGGNYGYTF
TRBJ2-1	.	many	12	TRBV20-1	TGCAGTGCTAGAGGGGAAGGGAATGAGCAGTTCTTC	CSARGEGNEQFF
TRBJ2-7	TRBD1	.	15	TRBV19	TGTGCCAGTAGCTCATACCGGGACAGGGTCTACGAGCAGTACTTC	CASSSYRDRVYEQYF
TRBJ1-2	.	many	14	TRBV12-3/TRBV12-4	TGTGCCAGCAGACCCCAACAGGGTATCCATGGCTACACCTTC	CASRPQQGIHGYTF
TRBJ2-7	.	many	13	TRBV6-1	TGTGCCAGCAGCTTCTCCGGGGCAAACGAGCAGTACTTC	CASSFSGANEQYF
TRBJ1-1	.	many	15	TRBV9	TGTGCCAGCAGCGTAGACTCTCTAAGAAACACTGAAGCTTTCTTT	CASSVDSLRNTEAFF
TRBJ2-7	TRBD2	.	15	TRBV5-1	TGCGCCAGCAGCCTGGGACTAGCGGGATCAAGCGAGCAGTACTTC	CASSLGLAGSSEQYF